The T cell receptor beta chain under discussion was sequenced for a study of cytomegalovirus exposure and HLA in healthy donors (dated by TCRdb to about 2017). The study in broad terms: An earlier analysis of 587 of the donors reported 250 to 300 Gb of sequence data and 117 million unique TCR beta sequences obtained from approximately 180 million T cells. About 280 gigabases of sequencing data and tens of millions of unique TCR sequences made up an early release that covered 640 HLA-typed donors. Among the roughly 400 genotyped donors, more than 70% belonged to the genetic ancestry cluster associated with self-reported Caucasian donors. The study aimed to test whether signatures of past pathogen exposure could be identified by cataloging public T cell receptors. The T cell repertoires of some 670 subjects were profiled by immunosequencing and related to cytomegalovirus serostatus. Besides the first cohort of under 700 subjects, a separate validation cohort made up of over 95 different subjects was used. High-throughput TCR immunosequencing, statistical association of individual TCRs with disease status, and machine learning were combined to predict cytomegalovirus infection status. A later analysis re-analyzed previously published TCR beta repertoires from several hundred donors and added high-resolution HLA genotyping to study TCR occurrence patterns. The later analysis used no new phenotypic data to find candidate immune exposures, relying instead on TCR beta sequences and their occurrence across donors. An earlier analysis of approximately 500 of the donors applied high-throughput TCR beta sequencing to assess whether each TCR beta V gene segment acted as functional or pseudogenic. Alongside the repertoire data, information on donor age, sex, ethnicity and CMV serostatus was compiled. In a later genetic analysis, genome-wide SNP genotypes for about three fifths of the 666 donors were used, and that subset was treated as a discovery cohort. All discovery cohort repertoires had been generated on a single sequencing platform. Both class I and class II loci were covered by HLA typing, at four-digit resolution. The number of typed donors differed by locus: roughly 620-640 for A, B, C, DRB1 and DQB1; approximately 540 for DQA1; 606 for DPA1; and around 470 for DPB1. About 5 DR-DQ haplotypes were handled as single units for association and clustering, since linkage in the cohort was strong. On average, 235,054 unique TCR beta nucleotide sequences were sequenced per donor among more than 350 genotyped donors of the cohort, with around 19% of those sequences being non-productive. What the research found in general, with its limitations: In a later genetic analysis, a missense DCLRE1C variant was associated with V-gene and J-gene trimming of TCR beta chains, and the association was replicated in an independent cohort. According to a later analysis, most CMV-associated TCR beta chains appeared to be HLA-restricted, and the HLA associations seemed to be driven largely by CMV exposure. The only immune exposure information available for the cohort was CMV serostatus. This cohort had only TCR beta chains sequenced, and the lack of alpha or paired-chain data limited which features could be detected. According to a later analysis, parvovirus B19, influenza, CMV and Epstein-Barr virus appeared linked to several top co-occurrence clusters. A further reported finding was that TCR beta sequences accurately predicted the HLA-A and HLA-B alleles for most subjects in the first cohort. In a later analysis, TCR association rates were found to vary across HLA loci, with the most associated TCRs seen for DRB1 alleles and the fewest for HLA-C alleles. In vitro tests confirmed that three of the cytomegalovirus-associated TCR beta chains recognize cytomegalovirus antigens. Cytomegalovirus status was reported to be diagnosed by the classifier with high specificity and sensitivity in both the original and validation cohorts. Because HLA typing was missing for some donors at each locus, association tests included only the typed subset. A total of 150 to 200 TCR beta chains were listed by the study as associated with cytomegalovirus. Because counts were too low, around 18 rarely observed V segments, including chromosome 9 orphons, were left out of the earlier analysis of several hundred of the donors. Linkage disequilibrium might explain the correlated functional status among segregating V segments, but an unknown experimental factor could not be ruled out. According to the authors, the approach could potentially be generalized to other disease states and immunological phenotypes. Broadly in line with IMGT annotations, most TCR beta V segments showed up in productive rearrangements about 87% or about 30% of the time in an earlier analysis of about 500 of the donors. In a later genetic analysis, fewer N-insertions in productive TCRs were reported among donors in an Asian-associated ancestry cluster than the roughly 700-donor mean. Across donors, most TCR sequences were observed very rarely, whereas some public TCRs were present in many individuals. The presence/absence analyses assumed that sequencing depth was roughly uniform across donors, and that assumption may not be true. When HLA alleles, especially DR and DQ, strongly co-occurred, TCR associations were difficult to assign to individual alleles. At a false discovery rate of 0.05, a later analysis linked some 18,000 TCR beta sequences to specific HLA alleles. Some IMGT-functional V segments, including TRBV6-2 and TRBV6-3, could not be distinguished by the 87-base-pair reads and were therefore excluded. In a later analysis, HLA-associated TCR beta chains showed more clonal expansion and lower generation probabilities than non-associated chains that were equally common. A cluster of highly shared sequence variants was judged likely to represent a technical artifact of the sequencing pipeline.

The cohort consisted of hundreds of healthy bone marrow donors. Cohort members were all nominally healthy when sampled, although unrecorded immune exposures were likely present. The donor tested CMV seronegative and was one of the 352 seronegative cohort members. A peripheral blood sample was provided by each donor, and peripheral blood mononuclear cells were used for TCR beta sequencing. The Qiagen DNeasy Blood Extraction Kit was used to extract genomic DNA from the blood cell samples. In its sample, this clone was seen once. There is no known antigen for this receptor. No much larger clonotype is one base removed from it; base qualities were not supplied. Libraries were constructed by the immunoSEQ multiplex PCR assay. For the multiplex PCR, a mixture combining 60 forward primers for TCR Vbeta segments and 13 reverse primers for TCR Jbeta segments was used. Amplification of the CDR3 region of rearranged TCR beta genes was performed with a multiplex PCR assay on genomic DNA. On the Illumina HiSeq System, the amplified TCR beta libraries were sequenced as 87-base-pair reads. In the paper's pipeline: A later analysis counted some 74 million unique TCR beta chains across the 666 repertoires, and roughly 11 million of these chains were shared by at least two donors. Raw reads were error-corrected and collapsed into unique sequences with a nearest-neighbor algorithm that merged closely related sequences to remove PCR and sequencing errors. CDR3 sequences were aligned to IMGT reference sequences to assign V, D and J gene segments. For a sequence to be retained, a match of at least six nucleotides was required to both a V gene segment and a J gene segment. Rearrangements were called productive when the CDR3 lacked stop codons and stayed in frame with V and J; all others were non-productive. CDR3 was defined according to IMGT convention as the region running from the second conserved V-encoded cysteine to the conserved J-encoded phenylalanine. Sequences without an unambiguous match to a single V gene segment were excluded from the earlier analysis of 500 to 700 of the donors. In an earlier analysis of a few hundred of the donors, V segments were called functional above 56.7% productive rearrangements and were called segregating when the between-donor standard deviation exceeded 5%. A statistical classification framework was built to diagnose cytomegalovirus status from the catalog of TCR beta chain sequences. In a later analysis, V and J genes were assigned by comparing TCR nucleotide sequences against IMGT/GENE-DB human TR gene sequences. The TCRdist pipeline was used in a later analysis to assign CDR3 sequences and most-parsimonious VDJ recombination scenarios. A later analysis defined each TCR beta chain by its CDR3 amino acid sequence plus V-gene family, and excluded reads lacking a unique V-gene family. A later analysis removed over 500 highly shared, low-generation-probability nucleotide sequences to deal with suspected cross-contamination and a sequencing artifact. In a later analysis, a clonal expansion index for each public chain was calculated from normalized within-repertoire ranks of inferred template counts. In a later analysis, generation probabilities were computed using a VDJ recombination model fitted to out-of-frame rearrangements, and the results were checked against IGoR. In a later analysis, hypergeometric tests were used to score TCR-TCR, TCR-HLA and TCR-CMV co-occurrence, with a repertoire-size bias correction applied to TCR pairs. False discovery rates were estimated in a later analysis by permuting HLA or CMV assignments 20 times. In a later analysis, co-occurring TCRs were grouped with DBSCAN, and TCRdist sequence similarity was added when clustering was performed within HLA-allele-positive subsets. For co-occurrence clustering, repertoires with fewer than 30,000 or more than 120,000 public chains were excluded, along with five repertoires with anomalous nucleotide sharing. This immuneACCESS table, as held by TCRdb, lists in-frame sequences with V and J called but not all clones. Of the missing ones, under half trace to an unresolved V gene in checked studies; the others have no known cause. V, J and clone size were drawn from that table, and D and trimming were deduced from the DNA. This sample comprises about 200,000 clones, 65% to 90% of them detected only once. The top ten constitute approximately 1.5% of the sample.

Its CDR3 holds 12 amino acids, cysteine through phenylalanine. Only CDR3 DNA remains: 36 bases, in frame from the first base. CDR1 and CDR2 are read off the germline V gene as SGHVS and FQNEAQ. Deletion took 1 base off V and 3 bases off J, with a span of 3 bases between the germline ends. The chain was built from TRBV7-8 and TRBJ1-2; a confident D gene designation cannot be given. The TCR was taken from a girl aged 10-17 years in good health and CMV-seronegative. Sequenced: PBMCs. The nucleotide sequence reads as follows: TGTGCCAGCAGCTTAGGAGACTATGGCTACACCTTC. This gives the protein CASSLGDYGYTF.